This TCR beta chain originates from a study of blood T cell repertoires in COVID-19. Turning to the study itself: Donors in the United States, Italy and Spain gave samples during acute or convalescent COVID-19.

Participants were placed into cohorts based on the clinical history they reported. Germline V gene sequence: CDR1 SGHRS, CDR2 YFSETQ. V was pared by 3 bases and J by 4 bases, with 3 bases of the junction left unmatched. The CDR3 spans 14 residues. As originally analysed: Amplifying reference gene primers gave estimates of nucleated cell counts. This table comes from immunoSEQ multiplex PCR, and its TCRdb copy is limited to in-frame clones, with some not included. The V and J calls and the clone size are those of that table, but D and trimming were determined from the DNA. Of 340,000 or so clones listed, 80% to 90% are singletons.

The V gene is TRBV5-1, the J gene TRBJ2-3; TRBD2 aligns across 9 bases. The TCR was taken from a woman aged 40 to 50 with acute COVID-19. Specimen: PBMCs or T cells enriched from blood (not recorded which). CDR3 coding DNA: TGCGCCAGCAGCTCGGGGACTAGCCCAGATACGCAGTATTTT. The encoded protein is CASSSGTSPDTQYF.